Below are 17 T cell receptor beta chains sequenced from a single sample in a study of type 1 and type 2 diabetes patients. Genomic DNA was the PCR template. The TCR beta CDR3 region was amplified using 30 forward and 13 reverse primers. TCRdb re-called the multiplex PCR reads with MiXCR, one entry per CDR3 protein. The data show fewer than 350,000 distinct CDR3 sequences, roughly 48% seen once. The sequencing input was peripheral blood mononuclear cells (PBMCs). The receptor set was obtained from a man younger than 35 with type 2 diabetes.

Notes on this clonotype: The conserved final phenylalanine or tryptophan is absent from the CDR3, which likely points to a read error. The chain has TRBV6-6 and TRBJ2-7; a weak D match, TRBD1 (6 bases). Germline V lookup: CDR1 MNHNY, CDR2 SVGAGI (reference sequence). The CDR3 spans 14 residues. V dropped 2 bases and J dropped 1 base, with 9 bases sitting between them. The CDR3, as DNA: TGTGCCAGCAGTTACGGGGGCCCTTCCTACGAGCAGTACTCC. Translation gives CASSYGGPSYEQYS.

CDR3 region: CASSDWANRGAYEQYF. DNA for the CDR3: TGTGCCAGCAGTGATTGGGCCAACAGGGGGGCCTACGAGCAGTACTTC. The chain links TRBV6-1 to TRBJ2-7, with TRBD1 matching 8 bases. The germline CDR1 and CDR2 sequences are MNHNS and SASEGT. The J segment lost 2 bases and the V segment lost 3 bases, leaving 9 bases of the junction unmatched. The CDR3 consists of 16 residues.

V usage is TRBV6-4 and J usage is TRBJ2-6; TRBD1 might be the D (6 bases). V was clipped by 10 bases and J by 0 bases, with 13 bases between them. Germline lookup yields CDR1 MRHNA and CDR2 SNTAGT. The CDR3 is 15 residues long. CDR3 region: CATDRFISGANVLTF. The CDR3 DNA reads TGTGCCACTGACAGGTTCATCTCTGGGGCCAACGTCCTGACTTTC.

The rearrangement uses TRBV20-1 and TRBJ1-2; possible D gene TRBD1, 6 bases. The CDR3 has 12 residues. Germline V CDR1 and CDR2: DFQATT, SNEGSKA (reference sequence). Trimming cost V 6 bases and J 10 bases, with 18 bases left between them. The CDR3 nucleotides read TGCAGTGCCGGAGGAAGGGGGGAATACTACACCTTC. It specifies CSAGGRGEYYTF.

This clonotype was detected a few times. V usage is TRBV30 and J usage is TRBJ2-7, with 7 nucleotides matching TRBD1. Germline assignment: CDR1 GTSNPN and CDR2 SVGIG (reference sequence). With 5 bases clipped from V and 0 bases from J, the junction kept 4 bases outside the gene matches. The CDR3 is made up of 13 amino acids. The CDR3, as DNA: TGTGCCTGGGCGACAGGGAGCTCCTACGAGCAGTACTTC. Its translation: CAWATGSSYEQYF.

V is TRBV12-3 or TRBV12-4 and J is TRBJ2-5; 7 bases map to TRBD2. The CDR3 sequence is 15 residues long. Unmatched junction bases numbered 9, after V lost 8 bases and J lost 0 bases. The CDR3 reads CASPAPTSDQETQYF. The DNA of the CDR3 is TGTGCCAGCCCTGCCCCTACTAGCGACCAAGAGACCCAGTACTTC.

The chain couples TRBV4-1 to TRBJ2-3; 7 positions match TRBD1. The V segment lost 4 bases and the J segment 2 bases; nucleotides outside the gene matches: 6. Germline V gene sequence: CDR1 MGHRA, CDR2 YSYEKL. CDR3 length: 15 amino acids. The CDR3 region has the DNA TGCGCCAGCAGCCGAGGGACAGACCACACAGATACGCAGTATTTT. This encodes CASSRGTDHTDTQYF.

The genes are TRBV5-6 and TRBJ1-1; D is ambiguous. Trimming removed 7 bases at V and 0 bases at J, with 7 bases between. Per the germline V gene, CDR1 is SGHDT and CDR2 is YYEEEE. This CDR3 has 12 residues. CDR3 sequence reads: CASVSMNTEAFF. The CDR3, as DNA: TGTGCCAGCGTTAGCATGAACACTGAAGCTTTCTTT.

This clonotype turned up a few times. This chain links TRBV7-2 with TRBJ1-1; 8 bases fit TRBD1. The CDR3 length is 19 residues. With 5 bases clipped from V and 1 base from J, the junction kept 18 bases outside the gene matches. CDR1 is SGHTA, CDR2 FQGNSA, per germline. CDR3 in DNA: TGTGCCAGCAGCCCGAGGAGGAGCACAGGGGGGGTCCCGAACACTGAAGCTTTCTTT. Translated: CASSPRRSTGGVPNTEAFF.

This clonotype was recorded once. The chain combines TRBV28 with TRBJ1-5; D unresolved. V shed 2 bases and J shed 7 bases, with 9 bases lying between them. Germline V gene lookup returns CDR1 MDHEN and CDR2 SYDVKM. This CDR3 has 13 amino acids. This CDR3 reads CASSLAIGQPQHF. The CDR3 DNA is TGTGCCAGCAGTTTAGCGATTGGGCAGCCCCAGCATTTT.

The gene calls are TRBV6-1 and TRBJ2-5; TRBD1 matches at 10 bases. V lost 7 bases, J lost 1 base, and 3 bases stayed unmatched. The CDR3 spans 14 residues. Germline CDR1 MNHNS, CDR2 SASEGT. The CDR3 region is CASTDRGPQETQYF. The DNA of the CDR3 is TGTGCCAGCACCGACAGGGGGCCCCAAGAGACCCAGTACTTC.

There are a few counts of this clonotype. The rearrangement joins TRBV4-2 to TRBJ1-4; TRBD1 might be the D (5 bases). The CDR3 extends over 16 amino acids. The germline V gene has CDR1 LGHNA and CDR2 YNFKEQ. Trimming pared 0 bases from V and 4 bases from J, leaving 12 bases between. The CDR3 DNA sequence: TGTGCCAGCAGCCAAGAAGGGGCAGTCCTTAATGAAAAACTGTTTTTT. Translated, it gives CASSQEGAVLNEKLFF.

CDR3 region: CASSRGGLGTEQFF. The DNA for the CDR3 is TGTGCCAGCAGCCGTGGTGGTTTAGGGACAGAGCAGTTCTTC. J is TRBJ2-1 and V is TRBV27; a weak D match, TRBD1 (6 bases). Germline CDR1 is MNHEY and CDR2 is SMNVEV (reference sequence). Between the trimmed V and J ends, which lost 6 bases and 10 bases, there was a span of 19 bases. The CDR3 contains 14 residues.

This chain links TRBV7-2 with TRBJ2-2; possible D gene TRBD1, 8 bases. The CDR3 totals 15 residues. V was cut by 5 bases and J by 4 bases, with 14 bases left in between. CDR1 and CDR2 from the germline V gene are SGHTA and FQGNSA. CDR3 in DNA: TGTGCCAGCAGCGCGGACAGGGAGGGCACCGGGGAGCTGTTTTTT. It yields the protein CASSADREGTGELFF.

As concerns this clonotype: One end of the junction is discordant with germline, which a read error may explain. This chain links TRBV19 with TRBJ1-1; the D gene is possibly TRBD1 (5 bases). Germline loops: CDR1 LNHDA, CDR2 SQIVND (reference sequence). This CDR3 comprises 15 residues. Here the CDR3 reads CAGRDLGQINTEAFF. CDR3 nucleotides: TGTGCCGGTAGGGACCTAGGGCAGATCAACACTGAAGCTTTCTTT.

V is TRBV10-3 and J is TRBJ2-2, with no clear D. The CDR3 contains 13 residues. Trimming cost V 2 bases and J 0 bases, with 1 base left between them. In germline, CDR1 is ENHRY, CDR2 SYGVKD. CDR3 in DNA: TGTGCCATCAGTGAGGCGAACACCGGGGAGCTGTTTTTT. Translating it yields CAISEANTGELFF.

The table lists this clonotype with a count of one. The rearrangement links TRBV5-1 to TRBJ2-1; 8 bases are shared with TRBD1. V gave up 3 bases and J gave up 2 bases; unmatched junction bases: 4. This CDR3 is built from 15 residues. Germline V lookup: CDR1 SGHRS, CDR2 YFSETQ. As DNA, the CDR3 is TGCGCCAGCAGCTCGGACAGGGACACCTACAATGAGCAGTTCTTC. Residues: CASSSDRDTYNEQFF.